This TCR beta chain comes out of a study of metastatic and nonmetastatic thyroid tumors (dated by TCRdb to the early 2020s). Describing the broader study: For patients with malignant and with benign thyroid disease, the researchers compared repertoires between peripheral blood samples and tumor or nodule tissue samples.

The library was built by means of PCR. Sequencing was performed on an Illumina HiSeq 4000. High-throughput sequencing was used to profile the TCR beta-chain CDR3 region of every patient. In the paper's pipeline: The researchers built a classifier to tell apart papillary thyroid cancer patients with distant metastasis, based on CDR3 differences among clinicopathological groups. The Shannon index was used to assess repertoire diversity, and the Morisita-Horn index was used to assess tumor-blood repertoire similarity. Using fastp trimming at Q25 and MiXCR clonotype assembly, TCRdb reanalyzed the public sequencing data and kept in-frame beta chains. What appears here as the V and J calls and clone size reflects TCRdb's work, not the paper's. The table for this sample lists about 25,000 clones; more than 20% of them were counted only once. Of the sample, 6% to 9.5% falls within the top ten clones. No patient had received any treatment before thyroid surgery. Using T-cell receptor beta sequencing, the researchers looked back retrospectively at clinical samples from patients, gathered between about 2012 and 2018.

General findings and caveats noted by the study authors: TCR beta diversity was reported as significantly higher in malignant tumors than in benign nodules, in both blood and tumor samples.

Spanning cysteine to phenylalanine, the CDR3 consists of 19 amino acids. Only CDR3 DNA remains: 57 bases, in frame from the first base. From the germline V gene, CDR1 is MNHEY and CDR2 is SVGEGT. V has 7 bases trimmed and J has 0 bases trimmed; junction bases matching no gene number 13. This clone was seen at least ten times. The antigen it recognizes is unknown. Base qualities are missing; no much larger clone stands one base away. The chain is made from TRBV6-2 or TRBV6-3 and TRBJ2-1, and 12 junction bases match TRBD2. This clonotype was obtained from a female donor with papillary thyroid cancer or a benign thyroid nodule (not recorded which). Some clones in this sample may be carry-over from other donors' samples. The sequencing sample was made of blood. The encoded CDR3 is CASIARLAGGPDSYNEQFF. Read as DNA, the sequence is TGTGCCAGCATAGCTCGTCTAGCGGGAGGGCCGGACTCCTACAATGAGCAGTTCTTC.